These 18 T cell receptor beta chains came from one sample sequenced in a study of blood T cell repertoires in COVID-19. The table came from immunoSEQ multiplex PCR; TCRdb's copy has only in-frame clones and leaves some out. This sample has approximately 500,000 clones; around nine tenths occur once, and the top ten carry roughly 1.9%. Sequenced sample: PBMCs or T cells enriched from blood (not recorded which). The origin of the receptors is a woman in her forties who had recovered from COVID-19.

This clone appeared a few times. This sequence joins TRBV7-2 and TRBJ1-4; 7 positions agree with TRBD1. V was clipped by 3 bases and J by 6 bases; unmatched bases: 1. The CDR3 length is 13 residues. Germline CDR1 reads SGHTA; CDR2 reads FQGNSA. The CDR3, as DNA: TGTGCCAGCAGCTTCGGACAGGATGAAAAACTGTTTTTT. It is translated as CASSFGQDEKLFF.

The rearrangement uses TRBV18 and TRBJ2-1; 8 positions match TRBD2. Germline lookup yields CDR1 KGHSH and CDR2 LQKENI. V lost 8 bases to trimming and J lost 4 bases; unmatched junction nucleotides: 7. CDR3 length: 14 amino acids. The CDR3: CASQAGDRYNEQFF. In DNA, the CDR3 is TGTGCCAGCCAAGCGGGAGATCGTTACAATGAGCAGTTCTTC.

The chain is built from TRBV7-2 and TRBJ1-3, with 9 bases aligning to TRBD1. Trimming took 5 bases from V and 3 from J; bases not matched to a gene: 2. The germline V gene has CDR1 SGHTA and CDR2 FQGNSA. This CDR3 region has 14 residues. CDR3 protein: CASSTGQGGNTIYF. The CDR3 DNA is TGTGCCAGCAGCACGGGACAGGGTGGAAACACCATATATTTT.

The V and J genes are TRBV6-1 and TRBJ1-3, with D possibly TRBD1 on 6 matching bases. The germline V gene has CDR1 MNHNS and CDR2 SASEGT. This CDR3 spans 16 amino acids. Trimming removed 4 bases from V and 0 bases from J, with 13 bases in between. Here the CDR3 DNA reads TGTGCCAGCAGTGTGGAGGGGGGGACCTCTGGAAACACCATATATTTT. It translates to CASSVEGGTSGNTIYF.

This clone was observed a few times. This chain connects TRBV3-1 (or the pseudogene TRBV3-2) to TRBJ1-1; D is uncertain. Germline V lookup: CDR1 LGHDT, CDR2 YNNKEL (reference sequence). The V end was cut by 1 base, the J end by 4 bases, with 7 bases between. The CDR3 consists of 13 residues. The DNA of the CDR3 is TGTGCCAGCAGCCAAGGTACTTTCACTGAAGCTTTCTTT. Protein sequence: CASSQGTFTEAFF.

The chain uses TRBV6-5 and TRBJ2-5; D gene uncertain. Deletions cut 0 bases from V and 4 bases from J, with 9 bases between. Germline assignment: CDR1 MNHEY and CDR2 SVGAGI. CDR3 size: 14 residues. In DNA form, the CDR3 reads TGTGCCAGCAGTTACTCGGTGGGCGCAGAGACCCAGTACTTC. Translation: CASSYSVGAETQYF.

The gene calls are TRBV18 and TRBJ1-1; 7 bases match TRBD1. Germline CDR1 is KGHSH and CDR2 is LQKENI. The CDR3 sequence is 14 residues long. V lost 2 bases, J lost 4 bases, and 4 bases stayed unmatched. The CDR3 region is CASSPRGQFTEAFF. The CDR3 coding sequence is TGTGCCAGCTCACCAAGGGGACAGTTCACTGAAGCTTTCTTT.

This rearrangement joins TRBV13 to TRBJ1-1; D unclear. V lost 1 base to trimming and J lost 0 bases, with 9 bases between them. The CDR3 is 15 residues long. In germline, CDR1 is PRHDT, CDR2 FYEKMQ (reference sequence). The CDR3 bases are TGTGCCAGCAGCTTAGCGAGCGGGATGAACACTGAAGCTTTCTTT. Protein sequence: CASSLASGMNTEAFF.

The chain uses TRBV19 and TRBJ2-5; D remains unclear. CDR1 and CDR2 (germline): LNHDA, SQIVND (reference sequence). The V and J ends lost 5 bases and 2 bases respectively, with 9 bases between them. CDR3 length equals 13 residues. This CDR3 is CASSVTEQETQYF. In DNA, the CDR3 is TGTGCCAGTAGTGTAACAGAACAAGAGACCCAGTACTTC.

This chain joins TRBV9 and TRBJ2-1; weak D call: TRBD1 (5 bases). CDR1 SGDLS and CDR2 YYNGEE come from the germline V gene. The V and J ends lost 4 bases and 7 bases respectively, with 9 bases between them. The length of the CDR3 is 12 residues. As DNA, the CDR3 is TGTGCCAGCAGCCAGGACACAAATGAGCAGTTCTTC. As protein: CASSQDTNEQFF.

The chain employs TRBV14 and TRBJ2-5; 12 nucleotides agree with TRBD2. The CDR3 is made up of 17 amino acids. V lost 4 bases and J lost 5; bases outside the gene matches: 11. Per germline, CDR1 SGHDN and CDR2 FVKESK. Written as DNA, the CDR3 is TGTGCCAGCAGCCCACGGCCTAGCGGGAGGGCCAGGGAGACCCAGTACTTC. It translates to CASSPRPSGRARETQYF.

The gene calls are TRBV12-5 and TRBJ1-1; D is ambiguous. The CDR3 runs 13 residues. Germline loops: CDR1 LGHNT, CDR2 FRNRAP. The germline V and J ends were trimmed by 2 bases and 1 base, with 5 bases remaining between them. CDR3 DNA: TGTGCTAGTGGTTTGATAGAGAACACTGAAGCTTTCTTT. As protein: CASGLIENTEAFF.

This chain joins TRBV30 and TRBJ2-7; TRBD2 matches 10 bases. Trimming at V came to 0 bases and at J to 4 bases, leaving 18 bases not matched to a gene. Germline V gene data show CDR1 as GTSNPN and CDR2 as SVGIG (reference sequence). This CDR3 is built from 19 residues. The CDR3 DNA reads as TGTGCCTGGAGTGTACGGGTGGTGAGCGGGAGGGCCCTAGGGTACGAGCAGTACTTC. It specifies CAWSVRVVSGRALGYEQYF.

This chain links TRBV3-1 (or the pseudogene TRBV3-2) with TRBJ2-2; 7 bases are a match to TRBD1. J was trimmed by 6 bases and V by 6 bases; bases with no gene match: 4. Germline lookup yields CDR1 LGHDT and CDR2 YNNKEL (reference sequence). This CDR3 is built from 13 residues. CDR3 sequence: CASRDTGAGELFF. The CDR3 DNA reads TGTGCCAGCAGGGACACAGGGGCCGGGGAGCTGTTTTTT.

The chain combines TRBV13 with TRBJ2-1; TRBD2 matches 7 bases. The junction had 12 bases not matched to a gene; V was cut back by 5 bases and J by 8 bases. Germline assignment: CDR1 PRHDT and CDR2 FYEKMQ (reference sequence). CDR3 length: 15 amino acids. Here the CDR3 reads CASSPLAREVDEQFF. The CDR3 DNA reads TGTGCCAGCAGCCCCCTAGCTCGGGAGGTCGATGAGCAGTTCTTC.

The rearrangement joins TRBV19 to TRBJ1-1; 9 positions match TRBD1. V gave up 1 base and J gave up 6 bases; unmatched junction bases: 6. Per the germline V gene, CDR1 is LNHDA and CDR2 is SQIVND (reference sequence). The CDR3 has 15 amino acids. The CDR3 spells CASSIADRGVAEAFF. Written as DNA, the CDR3 is TGTGCCAGTAGTATAGCGGACAGGGGTGTTGCTGAAGCTTTCTTT.

This chain joins TRBV27 and TRBJ1-2; TRBD1 is a possible D gene (6 bases). Germline assignment: CDR1 MNHEY and CDR2 SMNVEV (reference sequence). The germline V and J ends were trimmed by 0 bases and 8 bases, with 19 bases remaining between them. This CDR3 comprises 16 residues. The CDR3 nucleotides read TGTGCCAGCAGTTTATCTCAGGCAGGCCTGAGGGGGGGCTACACCTTC. Translating gives CASSLSQAGLRGGYTF.

The chain joins TRBV11-2 to TRBJ2-5; 7 bases fit TRBD2. The trim removed 3 bases at V and 3 bases at J, leaving 10 bases unmatched. Germline CDR1 SGHAT, CDR2 FQNNGV. The CDR3 covers 16 residues. Written as DNA, the CDR3 is TGTGCCAGCAGCTTTCGGTCTTGGCTAGCGGAAGAGACCCAGTACTTC. It encodes CASSFRSWLAEETQYF.